This section outlines one T cell receptor (beta chain) sequence together with its context. Its antigen is still unknown. Through a sample-barcoded 5' primer and a J-beta primer mix, a second PCR was run for roughly 6 to 12 cycles. Each CDR3 protein gets one entry after TCRdb re-called the 5' RACE reads with MiXCR. Among 1.5 million to 2 million distinct CDR3 sequences listed, almost 35% were seen once. It was approximately 10 milliliters of peripheral blood that were drawn from each donor. The data stem from a study of blood T cells in healthy people across ages. Points from the study as a whole: Unknown CMV status may confound age-related changes in expanded clones.

The CDR3 spans 15 residues. Per the germline V gene, CDR1 is DFQATT and CDR2 is SNEGSKA (reference sequence). Trimming shortened V by 1 base and J by 0 bases, and 13 bases separated the two germline ends. The receptor was derived from a woman in her 30s in good health. The chain has TRBV20-1 and TRBJ2-7; tentative D call: TRBD2 (5 bases). The sequencing sample was made of blood. The CDR3 nucleotides read TGCAGTGCTAGAGCTCGCGGGTCTAGCTCCTACGAGCAGTACTTC. It specifies CSARARGSSSYEQYF.